This record looks at one T cell receptor beta chain sequence and its context. TCRdb recomputed calls from the 5' RACE reads with MiXCR, one row per CDR3 protein. The sample contains about 34,000 distinct CDR3 sequences, around 7% of which appear only once. The sample is drawn from a study of early T cells in non-severe SARS-CoV-2 infection. Study in general: Chains from this unsorted whole-blood bulk RNA could not be paired.

Germline V gives CDR1 SGHVS, CDR2 FQNEAQ. This CDR3 comprises 16 residues. V lost 5 bases, J lost 4 bases, and 13 bases stayed unmatched. Sequencing used whole blood, obtained at baseline. The chain combines TRBV7-8 with TRBJ1-2; 7 bases align to TRBD1. The receptor was isolated from an adult who was a healthcare worker with PCR-confirmed SARS-CoV-2 infection or an uninfected control (not recorded which). The CDR3 nucleotides read TGTGCCAGCAGCGCAGGTCCGGGACAGTTGGGCTATGGCTACACCTTC. The encoded protein is CASSAGPGQLGYGYTF.